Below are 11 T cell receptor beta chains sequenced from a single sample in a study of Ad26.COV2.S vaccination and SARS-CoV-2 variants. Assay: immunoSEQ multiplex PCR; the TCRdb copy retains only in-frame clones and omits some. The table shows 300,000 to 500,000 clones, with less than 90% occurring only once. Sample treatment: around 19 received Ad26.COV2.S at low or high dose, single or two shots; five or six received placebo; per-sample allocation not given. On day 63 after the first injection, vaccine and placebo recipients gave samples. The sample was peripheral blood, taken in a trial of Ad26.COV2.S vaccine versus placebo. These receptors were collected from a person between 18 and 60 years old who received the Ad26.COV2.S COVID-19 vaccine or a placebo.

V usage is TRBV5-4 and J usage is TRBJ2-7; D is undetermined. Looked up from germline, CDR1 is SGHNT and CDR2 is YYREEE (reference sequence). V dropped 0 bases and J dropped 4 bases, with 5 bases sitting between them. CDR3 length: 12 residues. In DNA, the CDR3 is TGTGCCAGCAGCTTGGAGCAGTACGAGCAGTACTTC. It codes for CASSLEQYEQYF. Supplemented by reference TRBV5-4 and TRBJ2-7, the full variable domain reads ETGVTQSPTHLIKTRGQQVTLRCSSQSGHNTVSWYQQALGQGPQFIFQYYREEENGRGNFPPRFSGLQFPNYSSELNVNALELDDSALYLCASSLEQYEQYFGPGTRLTVT.

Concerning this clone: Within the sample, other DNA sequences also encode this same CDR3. This CDR3 reads CASSSQGYGYTF. In nucleotides, the CDR3 is TGTGCCAGCAGTAGTCAGGGCTATGGCTACACCTTC. V is TRBV6-5 and J is TRBJ1-2, with D possibly being TRBD1 (5 bases). Germline CDR1 MNHEY, CDR2 SVGAGI. The CDR3 has 12 amino acids. V lost 5 bases to trimming and J lost 4 bases, with 8 bases between them.

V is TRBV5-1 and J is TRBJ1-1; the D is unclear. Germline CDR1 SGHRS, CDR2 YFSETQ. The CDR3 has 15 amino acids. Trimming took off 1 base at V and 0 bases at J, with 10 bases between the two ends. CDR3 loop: CASSLIGPMNTEAFF. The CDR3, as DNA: TGCGCCAGCAGCTTGATAGGGCCCATGAACACTGAAGCTTTCTTT.

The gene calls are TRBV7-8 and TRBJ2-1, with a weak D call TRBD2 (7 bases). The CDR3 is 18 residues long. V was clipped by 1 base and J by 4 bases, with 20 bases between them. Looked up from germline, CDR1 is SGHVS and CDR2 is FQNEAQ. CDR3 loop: CASSLGGRGNPVYNEQFF. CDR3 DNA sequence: TGTGCCAGCAGCTTAGGGGGGAGGGGGAACCCAGTGTACAATGAGCAGTTCTTC.

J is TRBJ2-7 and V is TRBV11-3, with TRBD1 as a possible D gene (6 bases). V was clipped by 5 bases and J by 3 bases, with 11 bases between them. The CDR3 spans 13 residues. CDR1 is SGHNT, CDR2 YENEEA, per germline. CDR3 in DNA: TGTGCCAGCAGCGCAAACAGGGACTACGAGCAGTACTTC. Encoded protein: CASSANRDYEQYF.

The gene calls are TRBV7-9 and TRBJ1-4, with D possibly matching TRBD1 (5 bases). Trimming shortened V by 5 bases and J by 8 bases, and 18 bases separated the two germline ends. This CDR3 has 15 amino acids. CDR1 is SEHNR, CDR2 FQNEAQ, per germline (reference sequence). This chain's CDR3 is CASSPRDGAREKLFF. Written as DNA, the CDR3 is TGTGCCAGCAGCCCACGGGACGGAGCGAGGGAAAAACTGTTTTTT.

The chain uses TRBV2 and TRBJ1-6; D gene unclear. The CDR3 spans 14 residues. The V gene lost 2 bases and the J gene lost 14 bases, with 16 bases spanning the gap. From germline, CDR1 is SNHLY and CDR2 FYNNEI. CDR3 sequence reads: CASSEQAEGNTLHF. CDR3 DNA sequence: TGTGCCAGCAGTGAACAGGCAGAAGGGAACACCCTCCACTTT. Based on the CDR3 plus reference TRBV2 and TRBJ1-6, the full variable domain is EPEVTQTPSHQVTQMGQEVILRCVPISNHLYFYWYRQILGQKVEFLVSFYNNEISEKSEIFDDQFSVERPDGSNFTLKIRSTKLEDSAMYFCASSEQAEGNTLHFGNGTRLTVT.

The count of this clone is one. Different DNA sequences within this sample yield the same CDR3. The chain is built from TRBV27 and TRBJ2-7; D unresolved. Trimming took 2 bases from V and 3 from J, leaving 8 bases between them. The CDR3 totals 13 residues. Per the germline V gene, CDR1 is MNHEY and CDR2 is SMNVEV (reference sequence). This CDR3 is CASSLTGGYEQYF. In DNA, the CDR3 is TGTGCCAGCAGTTTAACGGGCGGCTACGAGCAGTACTTC.

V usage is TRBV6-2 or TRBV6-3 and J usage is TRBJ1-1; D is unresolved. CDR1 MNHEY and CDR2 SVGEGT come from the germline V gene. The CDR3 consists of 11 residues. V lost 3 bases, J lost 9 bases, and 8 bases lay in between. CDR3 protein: CASSYMQKAFF. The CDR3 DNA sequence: TGTGCCAGCAGTTATATGCAGAAAGCTTTCTTT.

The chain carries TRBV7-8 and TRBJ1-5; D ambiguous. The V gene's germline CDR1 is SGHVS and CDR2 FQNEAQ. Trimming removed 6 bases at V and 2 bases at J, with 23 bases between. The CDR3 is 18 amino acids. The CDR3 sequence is CASSSRSVRALGNQPQHF. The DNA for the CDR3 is TGTGCCAGCAGTTCAAGGAGCGTACGGGCGCTGGGCAATCAGCCCCAGCATTTT. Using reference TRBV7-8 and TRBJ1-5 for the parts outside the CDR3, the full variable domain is GAGVSQSPRYKVAKRGQDVALRCDPISGHVSLFWYQQALGQGPEFLTYFQNEAQLDKSGLPSDRFFAERPEGSVSTLKIQRTQQEDSAVYLCASSSRSVRALGNQPQHFGDGTRLSIL.

DNA of the CDR3: TGTGCCAGCAGCTTCGGTCCGGGTGAGAACACTGAAGCTTTCTTT. Translation: CASSFGPGENTEAFF. The chain joins TRBV5-5 to TRBJ1-1, with no clear D. The CDR3 runs to 15 residues. V lost 2 bases to trimming and J lost 1 base, with 12 bases between them. Germline V CDR1 and CDR2: SGHKS, YYEKEE (reference sequence).